A selection of T cell receptor beta chains follows, all from one sample in a study of beta chain features in type 1 diabetes. Here immunoSEQ multiplex PCR was the method, and the copy in TCRdb shows in-frame clones only, minus some. The top ten clones hold about 0.037% of a sample with around 240,000 clones, 9.6% of them seen once. Sequencing was done on a sample of naive CD4+ T cells from blood. These receptors all stem from a woman aged 18 to 35 in good health. Both conserved end residues are part of each CDR3. A D gene is named only where the DNA matches it firmly. Not all rows give a size; the values are once, few, many and, for expanded clones, a class.

CASSLRGENTEAFF,TGTGCCAGCAGCCTCAGGGGTGAGAACACTGAAGCTTTCTTT,TRBV7-9,.,.,TRBJ1-1
CASSLRGGKTDTQYF,TGCGCCAGCAGCTTGAGGGGAGGTAAAACAGATACGCAGTATTTT,TRBV5-1,few,.,TRBJ2-3
CATSTQRRGGSYEQYF,TGTGCCACCAGCACCCAAAGGCGCGGCGGGAGCTACGAGCAGTACTTC,TRBV15,.,TRBD2,TRBJ2-7
CASRPPGQGATEAFF,TGCGCCAGCAGGCCACCGGGACAGGGGGCCACTGAAGCTTTCTTT,TRBV4-1,.,TRBD1,TRBJ1-1
CSARDRAGYGYTF,TGCAGCGCCCGGGACAGGGCGGGGTATGGCTACACCTTC,TRBV29-1,.,TRBD1,TRBJ1-2
CASVGGLDYGYTF,TGTGCCAGCGTAGGGGGTTTGGACTATGGCTACACCTTC,TRBV4-2,.,.,TRBJ1-2
CASSLSRGPNTGELFF,TGTGCCAGCAGCTTAAGCAGGGGGCCGAACACCGGGGAGCTGTTTTTT,TRBV7-3,.,TRBD1,TRBJ2-2
CASSWSGRSGYTF,TGTGCCAGCAGCTGGTCAGGTCGAAGTGGTTACACCTTC,TRBV21-1,few,.,TRBJ1-2
CASDRGRSYEQYF,TGTGCCTCAGACAGGGGACGGTCCTACGAGCAGTACTTC,TRBV30,many,TRBD1,TRBJ2-7
CATALGANQPQHF,TGTGCCACCGCCTTGGGGGCCAATCAGCCCCAGCATTTT,TRBV6-1,.,.,TRBJ1-5
CASSPRVNSGGSDTQYF,TGTGCCAGCAGCCCTCGGGTTAATAGCGGGGGGTCAGATACGCAGTATTTT,TRBV9,.,TRBD2,TRBJ2-3
CASSLGPPGGANVLTF,TGTGCCAGCAGCTTAGGCCCACCGGGAGGGGCCAACGTCCTGACTTTC,TRBV5-6,few,.,TRBJ2-6
CASSPRWRGGTDTQYF,TGTGCCAGCAGCCCCCGGTGGCGGGGGGGAACAGATACGCAGTATTTT,TRBV7-2,few,TRBD2,TRBJ2-3
CAWNAGGQETQYF,TGTGCCTGGAACGCGGGGGGCCAAGAGACCCAGTACTTC,TRBV30,.,TRBD2,TRBJ2-5
CASRLAHLPLAGGSSYNEQFF,TGTGCAAGTCGCTTAGCGCATTTACCTCTAGCGGGAGGTAGCTCCTACAATGAGCAGTTCTTC,TRBV12-2,.,.,TRBJ2-1
CAISDPLIGGSVNEQFF,TGTGCCATCAGTGATCCCCTTATAGGGGGATCTGTCAATGAGCAGTTCTTC,TRBV10-3,few,.,TRBJ2-1
CAWSAGLGRVHQPQHF,TGTGCCTGGAGTGCCGGGTTGGGCAGGGTTCATCAGCCCCAGCATTTT,TRBV30,few,.,TRBJ1-5
CASSHRLGEHNEQFF,TGTGCCAGCAGTCATCGACTAGGGGAACACAATGAGCAGTTCTTC,TRBV6-5,few,.,TRBJ2-1
CASSPTSRGETQYF,TGTGCCAGCAGCCCAACTAGTCGGGGAGAGACCCAGTACTTC,TRBV7-9,few,.,TRBJ2-5
CASSTQTAGVLPDTQYF,TGTGCCAGCAGCACCCAAACAGCGGGAGTCTTGCCAGATACGCAGTATTTT,TRBV11-2,few,TRBD2,TRBJ2-3
CASSLQGKSNEQFF,TGTGCCAGCAGTTTACAGGGGAAAAGCAATGAGCAGTTCTTC,TRBV6-1,.,TRBD1,TRBJ2-1
CAWKGGTGYGTDTQYF,TGTGCCTGGAAGGGAGGGACAGGGTATGGGACAGATACGCAGTATTTT,TRBV30,.,TRBD1,TRBJ2-3
CASSSILGTVANYGYTF,TGTGCCAGCAGTTCAATCTTGGGGACTGTAGCTAACTATGGCTACACCTTC,TRBV28,.,.,TRBJ1-2
CASSFRDRGVNYGYTF,TGTGCCAGCAGCTTCCGGGACAGGGGGGTAAACTATGGCTACACCTTC,TRBV5-4,.,TRBD1,TRBJ1-2
CASSLGAGQGANEQFF,TGTGCCAGCAGCTTAGGAGCGGGACAGGGGGCTAATGAGCAGTTCTTC,TRBV7-9,few,TRBD1,TRBJ2-1
CASSPERTGELFSNQPQHF,TGTGCCAGCAGCCCTGAGAGGACAGGAGAGCTCTTTAGCAATCAGCCCCAGCATTTT,TRBV7-2,few,TRBD1,TRBJ1-5
CASSIVGSGASNQPQHF,TGTGCCAGTAGTATAGTCGGGTCAGGGGCGTCCAATCAGCCCCAGCATTTT,TRBV19,.,.,TRBJ1-5
CASSPRGGEEKLFF,TGTGCCAGCAGTCCCCGAGGGGGAGAAGAAAAACTGTTTTTT,TRBV2,.,.,TRBJ1-4
CASRRASQETQYF,TGTGCCAGCAGACGCGCCTCTCAAGAGACCCAGTACTTC,TRBV27,many,.,TRBJ2-5
CASRPTGGGYNEQFF,TGTGCCAGCAGGCCAACGGGAGGGGGCTACAATGAGCAGTTCTTC,TRBV6-1,.,TRBD2,TRBJ2-1
CASSPRTGGVYGYTF,TGTGCCAGCAGTCCAAGGACAGGGGGTGTCTATGGCTACACCTTC,TRBV28,.,TRBD1,TRBJ1-2
CASSVGSLQTQYF,TGTGCCAGCAGCGTAGGGAGCCTCCAGACCCAGTACTTC,TRBV9,few,.,TRBJ2-5
CASSLNRGEKLFF,TGTGCCAGCAGTCTTAACAGGGGTGAAAAACTGTTTTTT,TRBV27,few,TRBD1,TRBJ1-4
CAWSPGLHGETQYF,TGTGCCTGGAGCCCGGGACTTCACGGAGAGACCCAGTACTTC,TRBV30,once,.,TRBJ2-5
CASSQANSGELFF,TGCGCCAGCAGCCAGGCCAATTCCGGGGAGCTGTTTTTT,TRBV4-1,few,.,TRBJ2-2
CASSLGTTGRAKQFF,TGTGCCAGCAGCTTAGGTACGACCGGCAGGGCGAAGCAGTTCTTC,TRBV7-8,.,.,TRBJ2-1
CASSDLRGSYQETQYF,TGTGCCAGCAGTGATCTGCGGGGTTCGTACCAAGAGACCCAGTACTTC,TRBV2,.,.,TRBJ2-5
CAISESIGWGVLTDTQYF,TGTGCCATCAGTGAGTCGATCGGGTGGGGCGTACTGACAGATACGCAGTATTTT,TRBV10-3,.,.,TRBJ2-3
CASSLVRAGGPHEQYF,TGTGCCAGCAGCTTAGTGAGGGCGGGAGGACCCCACGAGCAGTACTTC,TRBV7-6,few,TRBD2,TRBJ2-7
CATSRSLAESLNTEAFF,TGTGCCACCAGCAGATCCCTGGCGGAGAGCCTGAACACTGAAGCTTTCTTT,TRBV15,few,.,TRBJ1-1
CASSPNGQRSEEQYF,TGTGCCAGCTCACCCAATGGACAGAGATCTGAAGAGCAGTACTTC,TRBV18,.,.,TRBJ2-7
CASSPGTGINEQFF,TGTGCCAGCAGTCCCGGGACAGGGATCAATGAGCAGTTCTTC,TRBV6-1,.,TRBD1,TRBJ2-1
CASRGTGLETQYF,TGTGCCAGCAGAGGGACAGGGCTAGAGACCCAGTACTTC,TRBV7-9,many,TRBD1,TRBJ2-5
CASRTPGETQYF,TGTGCCAGCAGGACTCCTGGGGAGACCCAGTACTTC,TRBV28,.,.,TRBJ2-5
CASSLLPNTEAFF,TGTGCCAGCAGCTTGCTCCCGAACACTGAAGCTTTCTTT,TRBV5-4,few,.,TRBJ1-1
CASSPAGTGVYEQYF,TGTGCCAGCAGCCCCGCCGGGACAGGGGTATACGAGCAGTACTTC,TRBV5-4,few,TRBD1,TRBJ2-7
CASSQAPRGRGNTIYF,TGCGCCAGCAGCCAAGCCCCCCGCGGGAGGGGAAACACCATATATTTT,TRBV4-1,.,.,TRBJ1-3
CASSIDRTGGVGYTF,TGTGCCAGCAGCATAGACCGGACAGGGGGCGTCGGCTACACCTTC,TRBV5-4,.,TRBD1,TRBJ1-2
CAWSVEGERGYTF,TGTGCCTGGAGTGTAGAGGGAGAGCGTGGCTACACCTTC,TRBV30,.,.,TRBJ1-2
CASSGVTGINEKLFF,TGTGCCAGCAGTGGGGTTACGGGGATTAATGAAAAACTGTTTTTT,TRBV25-1,.,.,TRBJ1-4
CASGSLADTQYF,TGTGCCAGCGGTAGCCTAGCAGATACGCAGTATTTT,TRBV7-3,many,.,TRBJ2-3
CASSLYLMENYGYTF,TGTGCCAGCAGCTTATACCTTATGGAGAACTATGGCTACACCTTC,TRBV7-9,.,.,TRBJ1-2
CASSLRGTEAFF,TGTGCCAGCAGCTTACGAGGCACTGAAGCTTTCTTT,TRBV7-9,few,.,TRBJ1-1
CASSLKSRSVYGYTF,TGTGCCAGCAGCTTAAAGTCGCGGTCCGTCTATGGCTACACCTTC,TRBV7-9,few,.,TRBJ1-2
CASSFPLRERLRTDTQYF,TGTGCCAGCAGCTTTCCCCTGCGGGAGCGGCTTCGCACAGATACGCAGTATTTT,TRBV5-5,.,TRBD2,TRBJ2-3